This entry concerns a single T cell receptor (beta chain). This sample was included in a study of control samples from healthy donors and cancer patients. The junction had 7 bases not matched to a gene; V was cut back by 5 bases and J by 6 bases. Germline values: CDR1 SGHAT, CDR2 FQDESV (reference sequence). The CDR3 runs 13 residues. Here immunoSEQ multiplex PCR was the method, and the copy in TCRdb shows in-frame clones only, minus some. This table has about 65,000 clones, 75% to 95% appearing once. V is TRBV11-1 and J is TRBJ2-7, with 7 bases lining up with TRBD2. The sequencing input was PBMCs. The TCR was taken from a woman in her forties or fifties with colorectal cancer. CDR3: CASSIRLAGEQYF. The CDR3 DNA reads as TGTGCCAGCAGCATAAGACTAGCTGGCGAGCAGTACTTC.